This T cell receptor (beta chain) was captured in a study of shared T cell receptors in the human thymus. CDR1 and CDR2 from the germline V gene are ENHRY and SYGVKD. The CDR3 is made up of 15 amino acids. The trim removed 6 bases at V and 0 bases at J, leaving 6 bases unmatched. Using immunoSEQ multiplex PCR, the repertoire was profiled, and TCRdb retains in-frame clones only, with some absent. The sample has about 660,000 clones, roughly 90% seen once; the top ten hold roughly 0.0097%. The sample also formed part of further work on human thymus T cells. From that study: Corrective cardiac surgery supplied the resected thymus tissue. Among thymic and blood repertoires, usage of V and J genes appeared biased.

Sequenced sample: thymocytes. The origin of this receptor is a boy younger than two with a congenital heart defect. V and J are TRBV10-3 and TRBJ2-7; 9 nucleotides agree with TRBD2. The CDR3 bases are TGTGCCATCAGCCCTATTAGCGGGAGCTCCTACGAGCAGTACTTC. Its translation is CAISPISGSSYEQYF.